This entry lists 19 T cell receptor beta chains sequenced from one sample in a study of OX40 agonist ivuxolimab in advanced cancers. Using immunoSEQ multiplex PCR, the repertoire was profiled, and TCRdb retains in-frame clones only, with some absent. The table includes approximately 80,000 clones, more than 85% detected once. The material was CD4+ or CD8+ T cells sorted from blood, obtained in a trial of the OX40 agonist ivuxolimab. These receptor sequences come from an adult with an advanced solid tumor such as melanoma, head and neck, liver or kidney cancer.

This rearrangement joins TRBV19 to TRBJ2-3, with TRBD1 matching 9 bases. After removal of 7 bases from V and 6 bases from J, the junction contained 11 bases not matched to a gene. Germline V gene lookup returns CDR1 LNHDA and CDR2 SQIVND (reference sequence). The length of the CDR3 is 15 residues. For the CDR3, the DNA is TGTGCCAGTACCGCTTTGACAGGGGGAGAGGATACGCAGTATTTT. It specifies CASTALTGGEDTQYF.

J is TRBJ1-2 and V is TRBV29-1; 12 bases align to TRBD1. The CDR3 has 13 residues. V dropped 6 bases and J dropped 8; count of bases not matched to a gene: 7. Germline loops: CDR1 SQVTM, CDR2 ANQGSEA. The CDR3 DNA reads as TGCAGCGTCCCGGGACAGGGGGCCTGGGGCTACACCTTC. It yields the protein CSVPGQGAWGYTF.

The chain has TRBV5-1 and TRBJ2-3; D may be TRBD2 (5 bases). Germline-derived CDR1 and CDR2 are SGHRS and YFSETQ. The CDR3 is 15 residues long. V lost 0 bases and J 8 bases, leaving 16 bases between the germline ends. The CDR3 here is CASSLAWTPTGTQYF. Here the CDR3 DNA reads TGCGCCAGCAGCTTGGCCTGGACTCCCACGGGTACGCAGTATTTT. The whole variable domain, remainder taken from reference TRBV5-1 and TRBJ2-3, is KAGVTQTPRYLIKTRGQQVTLSCSPISGHRSVSWYQQTPGQGLQFLFEYFSETQRNKGNFPGRFSGRQFSNSRSEMNVSTLELGDSALYLCASSLAWTPTGTQYFGPGTRLTVL.

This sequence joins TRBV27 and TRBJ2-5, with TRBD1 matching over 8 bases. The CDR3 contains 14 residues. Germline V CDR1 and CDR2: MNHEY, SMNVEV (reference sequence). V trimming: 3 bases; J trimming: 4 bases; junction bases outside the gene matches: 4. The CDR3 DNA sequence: TGTGCCAGCAGTTTGGGGCAGGGGGCAGAGACCCAGTACTTC. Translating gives CASSLGQGAETQYF.

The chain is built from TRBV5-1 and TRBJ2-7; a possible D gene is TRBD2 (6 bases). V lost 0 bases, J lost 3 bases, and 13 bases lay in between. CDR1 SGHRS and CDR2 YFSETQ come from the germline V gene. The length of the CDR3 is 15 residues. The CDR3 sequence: CASSLVLAESYEQYF. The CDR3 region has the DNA TGCGCCAGCAGCTTGGTGTTAGCGGAGAGCTACGAGCAGTACTTC. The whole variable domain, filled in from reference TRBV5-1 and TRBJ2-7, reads KAGVTQTPRYLIKTRGQQVTLSCSPISGHRSVSWYQQTPGQGLQFLFEYFSETQRNKGNFPGRFSGRQFSNSRSEMNVSTLELGDSALYLCASSLVLAESYEQYFGPGTRLTVT.

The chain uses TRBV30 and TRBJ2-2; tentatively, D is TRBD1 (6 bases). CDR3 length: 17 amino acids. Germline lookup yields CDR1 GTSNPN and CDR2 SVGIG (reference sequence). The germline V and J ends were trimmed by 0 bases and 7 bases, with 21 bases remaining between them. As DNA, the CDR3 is TGTGCCTGGAGTGTACTCGGCAGAGGCAGGGGTGGCGGGGAGCTGTTTTTT. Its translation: CAWSVLGRGRGGGELFF.

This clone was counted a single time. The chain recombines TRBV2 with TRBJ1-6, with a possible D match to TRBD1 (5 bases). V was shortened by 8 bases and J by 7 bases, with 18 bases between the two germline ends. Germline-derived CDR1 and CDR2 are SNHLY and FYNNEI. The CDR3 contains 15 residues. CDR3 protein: CASAARAGRNSPLHF. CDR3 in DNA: TGTGCCAGCGCCGCCCGGGCAGGGCGAAATTCACCCCTCCACTTT.

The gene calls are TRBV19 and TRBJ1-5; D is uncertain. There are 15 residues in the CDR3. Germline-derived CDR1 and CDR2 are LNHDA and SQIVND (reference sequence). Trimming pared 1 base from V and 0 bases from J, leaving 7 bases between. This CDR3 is CASSIVDDSNQPQHF. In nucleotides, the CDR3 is TGTGCCAGTAGTATAGTCGACGATAGCAATCAGCCCCAGCATTTT. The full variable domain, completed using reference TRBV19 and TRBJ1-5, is DGGITQSPKYLFRKEGQNVTLSCEQNLNHDAMYWYRQDPGQGLRLIYYSQIVNDFQKGDIAEGYSVSREKKESFPLTVTSAQKNPTAFYLCASSIVDDSNQPQHFGDGTRLSIL.

CDR3 in DNA: TGTGCCGTAGCGGGAGGGCATAATGAGCAGTTCTTC. It yields the protein CAVAGGHNEQFF. The chain employs TRBV10-3 and TRBJ2-1, with 11 bases aligning to TRBD2. Looked up from germline, CDR1 is ENHRY and CDR2 is SYGVKD. The CDR3 sequence is 12 residues long. V was pared by 11 bases and J by 7 bases, with 4 bases of the junction left unmatched.

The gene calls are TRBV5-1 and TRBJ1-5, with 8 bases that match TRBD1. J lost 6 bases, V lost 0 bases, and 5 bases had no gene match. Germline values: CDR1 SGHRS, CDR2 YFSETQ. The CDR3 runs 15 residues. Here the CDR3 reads CASSLAGGEGQPQHF. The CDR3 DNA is TGCGCCAGCAGCTTGGCAGGGGGCGAGGGTCAGCCCCAGCATTTT.

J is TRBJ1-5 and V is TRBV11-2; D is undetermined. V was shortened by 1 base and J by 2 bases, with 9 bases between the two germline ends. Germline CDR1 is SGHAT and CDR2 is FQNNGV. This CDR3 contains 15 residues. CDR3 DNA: TGTGCCAGCAGCTTAGGCTTGGGTGGCAATCAGCCCCAGCATTTT. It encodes CASSLGLGGNQPQHF.

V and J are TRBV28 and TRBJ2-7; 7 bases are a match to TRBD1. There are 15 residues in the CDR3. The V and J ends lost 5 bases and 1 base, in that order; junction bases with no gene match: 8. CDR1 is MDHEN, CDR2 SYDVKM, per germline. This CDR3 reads CASSPPTGWSYEQYF. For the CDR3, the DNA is TGTGCCAGCAGTCCGCCGACAGGGTGGTCCTACGAGCAGTACTTC.

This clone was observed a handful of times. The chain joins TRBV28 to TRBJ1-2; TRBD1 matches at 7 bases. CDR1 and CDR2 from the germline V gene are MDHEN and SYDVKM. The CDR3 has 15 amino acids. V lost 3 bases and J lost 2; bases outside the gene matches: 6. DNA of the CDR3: TGTGCCAGCAGTTTCCCCCGACAGGGAAACTATGGCTACACCTTC. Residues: CASSFPRQGNYGYTF.

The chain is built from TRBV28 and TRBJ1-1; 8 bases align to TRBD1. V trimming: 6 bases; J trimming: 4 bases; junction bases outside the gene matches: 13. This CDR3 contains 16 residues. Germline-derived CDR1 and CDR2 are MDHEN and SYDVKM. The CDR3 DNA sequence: TGTGCCAGCAGCCAGGCGTCAGGGGGCCAAGTCACTGAAGCTTTCTTT. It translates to CASSQASGGQVTEAFF.

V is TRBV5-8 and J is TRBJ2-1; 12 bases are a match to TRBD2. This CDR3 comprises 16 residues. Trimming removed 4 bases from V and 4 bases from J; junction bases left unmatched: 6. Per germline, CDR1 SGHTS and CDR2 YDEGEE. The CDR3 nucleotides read TGTGCCAGCAGCCTAAGGACTAGCGGGATTTACAATGAGCAGTTCTTC. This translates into CASSLRTSGIYNEQFF.

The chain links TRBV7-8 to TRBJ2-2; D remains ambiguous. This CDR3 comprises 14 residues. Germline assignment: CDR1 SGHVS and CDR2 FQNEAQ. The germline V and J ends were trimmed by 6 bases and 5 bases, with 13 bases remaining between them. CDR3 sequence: CASRVLRTTGELFF. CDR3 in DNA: TGTGCCAGCAGAGTCCTCCGGACGACCGGGGAGCTGTTTTTT.

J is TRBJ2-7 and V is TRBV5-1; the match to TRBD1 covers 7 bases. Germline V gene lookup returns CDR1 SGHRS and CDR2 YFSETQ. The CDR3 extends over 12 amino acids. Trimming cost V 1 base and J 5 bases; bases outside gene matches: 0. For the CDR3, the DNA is TGCGCCAGCAGCTTGACAGGGGACGAGCAGTACTTC. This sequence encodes CASSLTGDEQYF. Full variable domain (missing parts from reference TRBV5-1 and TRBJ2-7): KAGVTQTPRYLIKTRGQQVTLSCSPISGHRSVSWYQQTPGQGLQFLFEYFSETQRNKGNFPGRFSGRQFSNSRSEMNVSTLELGDSALYLCASSLTGDEQYFGPGTRLTVT.

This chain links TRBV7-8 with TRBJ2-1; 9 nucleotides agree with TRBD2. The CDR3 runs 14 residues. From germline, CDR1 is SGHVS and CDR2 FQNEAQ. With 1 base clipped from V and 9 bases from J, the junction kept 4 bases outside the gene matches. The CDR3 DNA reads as TGTGCCAGCAGCTTAGGGACTAGCGAAGGTGAGCAGTTCTTC. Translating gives CASSLGTSEGEQFF.

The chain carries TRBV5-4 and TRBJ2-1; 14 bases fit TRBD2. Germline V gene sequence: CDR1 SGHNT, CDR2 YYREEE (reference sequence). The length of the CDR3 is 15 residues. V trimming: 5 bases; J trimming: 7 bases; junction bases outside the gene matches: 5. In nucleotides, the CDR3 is TGTGCCAGCAGATCCGGGACTAGCGGGAGAAATGAGCAGTTCTTC. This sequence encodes CASRSGTSGRNEQFF.